One sample yielded the 24 T cell receptor beta chains listed below, sequenced in a study of cytomegalovirus exposure and HLA in healthy donors. PCR was performed using 60 Vbeta and 13 Jbeta primers. TCRdb keeps only in-frame clones here, not all; method: immunoSEQ multiplex PCR. The sample yields roughly 200,000 clones, over 70% seen once. Sequenced material: PBMCs. The source is a woman aged 45 to 65 in good health and CMV-seronegative.

J is TRBJ2-5 and V is TRBV7-2, with 9 bases lining up with TRBD2. The CDR3 sequence is 15 residues long. Losses at the gene ends were 4 bases for V and 7 bases for J; bases not matched to a gene: 10. CDR1 is SGHTA, CDR2 FQGNSA, per germline. The CDR3 here is CASSSGGAGGVTQYF. The CDR3 DNA reads as TGTGCCAGCAGCTCCGGGGGAGCGGGGGGAGTGACCCAGTACTTC.

The chain carries TRBV28 and TRBJ2-1; 8 nucleotides line up with TRBD1. Germline V gene sequence: CDR1 MDHEN, CDR2 SYDVKM. The CDR3 contains 18 residues. Trimming cost V 3 bases and J 4 bases; bases outside gene matches: 14. The CDR3 reads CASSFTSIDRGGYNEQFF. The CDR3 DNA reads as TGTGCCAGCAGTTTTACTTCCATTGACAGGGGAGGATACAATGAGCAGTTCTTC.

The chain couples TRBV6-6 to TRBJ2-3, with 8 nucleotides matching TRBD2. Unmatched junction bases numbered 4, after V lost 10 bases and J lost 4 bases. The CDR3 spans 12 residues. Germline-derived CDR1 and CDR2 are MNHNY and SVGAGI (reference sequence). The DNA for the CDR3 is TGTGCCACAGCGGGGGACGCAGATACGCAGTATTTT. It encodes CATAGDADTQYF.

This rearrangement joins TRBV30 to TRBJ2-5; the match to TRBD2 covers 13 bases. V lost 5 bases, J lost 4 bases, and 1 base stayed unmatched. Germline loops: CDR1 GTSNPN, CDR2 SVGIG (reference sequence). This CDR3 is built from 13 residues. CDR3 in amino acids: CAWGLAGVETQYF. CDR3 nucleotide sequence: TGTGCCTGGGGACTAGCGGGAGTAGAGACCCAGTACTTC.

This chain joins TRBV10-3 and TRBJ2-7; D unclear. Germline V gene data show CDR1 as ENHRY and CDR2 as SYGVKD. Trimming shortened V by 6 bases and J by 1 base, and 16 bases separated the two germline ends. This CDR3 has 15 amino acids. CDR3 bases: TGTGCCATCAGCCGAACCTTGGCGGAATCCTACGAGCAGTACTTC. This codes for CAISRTLAESYEQYF.

V and J are TRBV11-2 and TRBJ2-1; no definite D call. V dropped 2 bases and J dropped 2 bases, with 13 bases sitting between them. CDR3 length: 16 residues. Germline assignment: CDR1 SGHAT and CDR2 FQNNGV. CDR3: CASSLLTRFPYNEQFF. The DNA for the CDR3 is TGTGCCAGCAGCTTACTCACGAGGTTTCCCTACAATGAGCAGTTCTTC.

The count of this clone is one. CDR3 amino acids: CASSRPGQAVGYGYTF. The CDR3 DNA follows: TGCGCCAGCAGCCGCCCGGGACAGGCGGTCGGCTATGGCTACACCTTC. This chain joins TRBV4-1 and TRBJ1-2; 8 nucleotides agree with TRBD1. The CDR3 has 16 amino acids. The germline V gene has CDR1 MGHRA and CDR2 YSYEKL. With V trimmed by 4 bases and J by 4 bases, 11 bases remained unmatched.

V is TRBV28 and J is TRBJ2-2; no reliable D call. This CDR3 is 12 amino acids long. V was cut by 7 bases and J by 0 bases, with 3 bases left in between. CDR1 is MDHEN and CDR2 is SYDVKM in the germline V gene. The CDR3 sequence: CASISNTGELFF. The CDR3 region has the DNA TGTGCCAGCATCTCGAACACCGGGGAGCTGTTTTTT.

In nucleotides, the CDR3 is TGTGCCAGCAGCCTGAACAGGGCTAATCAGCCCCAGCATTTT. Translated, it gives CASSLNRANQPQHF. V is TRBV7-2 and J is TRBJ1-5; D perhaps matches TRBD1 (6 bases). The V end was cut by 5 bases, the J end by 4 bases, with 12 bases between. Germline-derived CDR1 and CDR2 are SGHTA and FQGNSA. CDR3 length equals 14 residues.

The CDR3 sequence: CASSQALNSGLAKNIQYF. CDR3 nucleotides: TGCGCCAGCAGCCAAGCCTTAAACTCGGGACTAGCCAAAAACATTCAGTACTTC. The chain combines TRBV4-1 with TRBJ2-4; D is possibly TRBD2 (6 bases). This CDR3 has 18 amino acids. Germline CDR1 reads MGHRA; CDR2 reads YSYEKL. Trimming stripped 1 base from V and 0 bases from J, with 16 bases between.

There are a few counts of this clone. The CDR3 coding sequence is TGTGCCAGCGACAACGCAGATACGCAGTATTTT. Residues: CASDNADTQYF. The chain has TRBV28 and TRBJ2-3; no clear D gene. Deletions cut 8 bases from V and 4 bases from J, with 7 bases between. Germline V gene data show CDR1 as MDHEN and CDR2 as SYDVKM. The CDR3 contains 11 residues.

The J gene is TRBJ2-3, the V gene TRBV28; 7 bases line up with TRBD2. Germline-derived CDR1 and CDR2 are MDHEN and SYDVKM. The CDR3 has 15 amino acids. Germline trimming cut 2 bases from V and 2 bases from J; bases unmatched to any gene: 4. CDR3 DNA sequence: TGTGCCAGCAGTTTAGCGGGGGATTCCACAGATACGCAGTATTTT. As protein: CASSLAGDSTDTQYF.

The V and J genes are TRBV2 and TRBJ2-7; 9 nucleotides align to TRBD2. V shed 5 bases, J shed 1 base, and the junction held 3 bases outside the gene matches. Per germline, CDR1 SNHLY and CDR2 FYNNEI. The CDR3 totals 14 residues. CDR3 protein: CASSMTSGSYEQYF. The CDR3 DNA reads as TGTGCCAGCAGTATGACTAGCGGATCCTACGAGCAGTACTTC. Full variable domain (missing parts from reference TRBV2 and TRBJ2-7): EPEVTQTPSHQVTQMGQEVILRCVPISNHLYFYWYRQILGQKVEFLVSFYNNEISEKSEIFDDQFSVERPDGSNFTLKIRSTKLEDSAMYFCASSMTSGSYEQYFGPGTRLTVT.

V gene TRBV5-8 combines with J gene TRBJ1-3; perhaps TRBD1 as D (6 bases). There are 16 residues in the CDR3. Germline V CDR1 and CDR2: SGHTS, YDEGEE. Trimming took off 0 bases at V and 9 bases at J, with 19 bases between the two ends. The CDR3 reads CASSLAPTGTQATIYF. For the CDR3, the DNA is TGTGCCAGCAGCTTGGCTCCTACCGGGACACAGGCCACCATATATTTT. Full variable domain (rest looked up from reference TRBV5-8 and TRBJ1-3): EAGVTQSPTHLIKTRGQQATLRCSPISGHTSVYWYQQALGLGLQFLLWYDEGEERNRGNFPPRFSGRQFPNYSSELNVNALELEDSALYLCASSLAPTGTQATIYFGEGSWLTVV.

This clone was seen a single time. V and J are TRBV7-9 and TRBJ1-2, with 8 bases lining up with TRBD1. This CDR3 comprises 14 residues. In germline, CDR1 is SEHNR, CDR2 FQNEAQ (reference sequence). V lost 0 bases and J lost 4; bases outside the gene matches: 1. DNA of the CDR3: TGTGCCAGCAGCTTAGCGGGGACAGGCTATGGCTACACCTTC. It yields the protein CASSLAGTGYGYTF.

This clone was found once. This rearrangement joins TRBV7-3 to TRBJ2-1; 9 bases map to TRBD2. V was clipped by 1 base and J by 12 bases; unmatched bases: 10. The CDR3 consists of 15 residues. Germline V lookup: CDR1 SGHTA, CDR2 FQGTGA. The CDR3 loop is CASSLKAGGYYGQFF. The CDR3 bases are TGTGCCAGCAGCTTAAAAGCGGGGGGTTATTATGGGCAGTTCTTC.

The V and J genes are TRBV7-2 and TRBJ1-1; D ambiguous. Trimming shortened V by 4 bases and J by 7 bases, and 19 bases separated the two germline ends. This CDR3 comprises 15 residues. CDR1 and CDR2 (germline): SGHTA, FQGNSA. DNA for the CDR3: TGTGCCAGCAGCTCCGACCGACCCGGGAGGAGTGAAGCTTTCTTT. This translates into CASSSDRPGRSEAFF.

The chain links TRBV2 to TRBJ2-3, with TRBD2 matching over 7 bases. V shed 6 bases, J shed 4 bases, and the junction held 13 bases outside the gene matches. Germline CDR1 reads SNHLY; CDR2 reads FYNNEI. The CDR3 length is 16 residues. Here the CDR3 reads CASSPGLNGRADTQYF. The CDR3 DNA is TGTGCCAGCAGCCCGGGACTAAATGGAAGGGCAGATACGCAGTATTTT.

This CDR3 is CASSLVRDNYGYTF. CDR3 DNA sequence: TGTGCCAGCAGCTTAGTTCGCGATAACTATGGCTACACCTTC. The chain is built from TRBV7-2 and TRBJ1-2, with D unresolved. The CDR3 runs 14 residues. V gave up 1 base and J gave up 1 base, with 7 bases separating them. Germline assignment: CDR1 SGHTA and CDR2 FQGNSA. The full variable domain, rest sourced from reference TRBV7-2 and TRBJ1-2, is GAGVSQSPSNKVTEKGKDVELRCDPISGHTALYWYRQSLGQGLEFLIYFQGNSAPDKSGLPSDRFSAERTGGSVSTLTIQRTQQEDSAVYLCASSLVRDNYGYTFGSGTRLTVV.

The CDR3 nucleotides read TGTGCCAGCAGCTCGGGACTAGCGGGAGGAAGTGAGCAGTTCTTC. It translates to CASSSGLAGGSEQFF. The V call is TRBV7-6, the J call TRBJ2-1; 15 bases fit TRBD2. The junction had 4 bases not matched to a gene; V was cut back by 4 bases and J by 9 bases. Germline-derived CDR1 and CDR2 are SGHVS and FNYEAQ. The CDR3 sequence is 15 residues long.

This clone was counted between two and nine times. The CDR3 sequence is CASSRQGSTNEKLFF. DNA for the CDR3: TGTGCCAGCAGCAGACAGGGTAGCACTAATGAAAAACTGTTTTTT. The rearrangement uses TRBV7-9 and TRBJ1-4; TRBD1 aligns across 7 bases. Trimming cost V 5 bases and J 2 bases; bases outside gene matches: 5. The germline V gene has CDR1 SEHNR and CDR2 FQNEAQ (reference sequence). CDR3 length: 15 residues.

This clone has a single count. This sequence joins TRBV6-5 and TRBJ2-7; no reliable D call. This CDR3 contains 12 residues. Trimming took 3 bases from V and 6 from J, leaving 9 bases between them. Germline CDR1 MNHEY, CDR2 SVGAGI. CDR3 bases: TGTGCCAGCAGTTATATTACGGGCGAGCAGTACTTC. Its protein is CASSYITGEQYF.

This clone was observed once. The V call is TRBV9, the J call TRBJ1-2; 7 bases fit TRBD1. This CDR3 contains 15 residues. V lost 2 bases to trimming and J lost 1 base; unmatched junction nucleotides: 5. Germline values: CDR1 SGDLS, CDR2 YYNGEE. The CDR3 loop is CASSVAGQNNYGYTF. CDR3 sequence (DNA): TGTGCCAGCAGCGTGGCGGGACAGAATAACTATGGCTACACCTTC.

This clone appeared a single time. A read error may account for a junction end that differs from germline. This chain joins TRBV2 and TRBJ1-2; 8 bases align to TRBD1. The CDR3 length is 10 residues. Germline CDR1 reads SNHLY; CDR2 reads FYNNEI. CDR3 protein: CASSEEDRDF. The CDR3 nucleotides are TGTGCCAGCAGTGAAGAGGACAGGGACTTC.